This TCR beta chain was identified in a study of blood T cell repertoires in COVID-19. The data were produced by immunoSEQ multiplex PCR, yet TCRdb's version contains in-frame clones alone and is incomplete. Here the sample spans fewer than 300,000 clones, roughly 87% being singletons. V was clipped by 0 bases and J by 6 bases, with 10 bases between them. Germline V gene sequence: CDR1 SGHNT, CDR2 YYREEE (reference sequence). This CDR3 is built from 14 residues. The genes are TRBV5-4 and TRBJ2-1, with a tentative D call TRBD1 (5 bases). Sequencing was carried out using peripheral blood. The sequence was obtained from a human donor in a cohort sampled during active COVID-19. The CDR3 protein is CASSLVGAFNEQFF. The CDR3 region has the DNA TGTGCCAGCAGCTTGGTAGGGGCCTTCAATGAGCAGTTCTTC.